One and the same sample provided the 29 T cell receptor beta chains below, sequenced in a study of cytomegalovirus exposure and HLA in healthy donors. In the PCR, 60 Vbeta and 13 Jbeta primers were used. The method was immunoSEQ multiplex PCR; TCRdb's version includes in-frame clones alone and lacks a portion of them. Of about 130,000 clones in the sample, 65% to 85% were seen once. The specimen sequenced was PBMCs. The source is a man aged 50-59 years in good health and CMV-seronegative.

The gene calls are TRBV10-3 and TRBJ2-3; 13 bases fit TRBD2. Germline lookup yields CDR1 ENHRY and CDR2 SYGVKD. This CDR3 spans 18 amino acids. The V and J ends lost 5 bases and 4 bases, in that order; junction bases with no gene match: 12. CDR3 nucleotide sequence: TGTGCCATCAGTTCGACTAGCGGGAGGCCCATGATCGCAGATACGCAGTATTTT. It is translated as CAISSTSGRPMIADTQYF.

The V call is TRBV10-3, the J call TRBJ2-7; 10 nucleotides line up with TRBD1. V shed 5 bases and J 0 bases; nucleotides not matched to a gene: 1. This CDR3 has 14 amino acids. The germline V gene has CDR1 ENHRY and CDR2 SYGVKD. The CDR3 protein is CAISWTGGSYEQYF. CDR3 nucleotides: TGTGCCATCAGTTGGACAGGGGGCTCCTACGAGCAGTACTTC.

This clone has more than one count but fewer than ten. This chain joins TRBV7-9 and TRBJ2-2; the D gene is possibly TRBD1 (5 bases). V gave up 3 bases and J gave up 1 base, with 9 bases separating them. CDR1 and CDR2 from the germline V gene are SEHNR and FQNEAQ (reference sequence). CDR3 length equals 15 residues. CDR3 bases: TGTGCCAGCAGCTTGGCAACAGGGAACACCGGGGAGCTGTTTTTT. Residues: CASSLATGNTGELFF.

This clone turned up a few times. The rearrangement joins TRBV15 to TRBJ2-5; TRBD2 matches 11 bases. The CDR3 is 18 residues long. The germline V gene has CDR1 LNHNV and CDR2 YYDKDF (reference sequence). Trimming took 1 base from V and 5 from J; bases not matched to a gene: 12. CDR3 coding DNA: TGTGCCACCAGCAGAGTACAGGGGACTAGCGGCCGATGGGAGACCCAGTACTTC. Residues: CATSRVQGTSGRWETQYF.

V usage is TRBV11-1 and J usage is TRBJ1-2, with 8 nucleotides matching TRBD1. After removal of 3 bases from V and 3 bases from J, the junction contained 3 bases not matched to a gene. This CDR3 has 14 amino acids. Germline CDR1 and CDR2: SGHAT and FQDESV (reference sequence). In nucleotides, the CDR3 is TGTGCCAGCAGCTTTACGGACAGGGACTATGGCTACACCTTC. This sequence encodes CASSFTDRDYGYTF.

V is TRBV7-9 and J is TRBJ2-7; 9 bases map to TRBD1. With 1 base clipped from V and 4 bases from J, the junction kept 8 bases outside the gene matches. Germline V gives CDR1 SEHNR, CDR2 FQNEAQ (reference sequence). The CDR3 is made up of 16 amino acids. The CDR3 loop is CASSLDMGQGIYEQYF. The CDR3 DNA reads TGTGCCAGCAGCTTAGACATGGGACAGGGCATTTACGAGCAGTACTTC. The full variable domain, rest sourced from reference TRBV7-9 and TRBJ2-7, is DTGVSQNPRHKITKRGQNVTFRCDPISEHNRLYWYRQTLGQGPEFLTYFQNEAQLEKSRLLSDRFSAERPKGSFSTLEIQRTEQGDSAMYLCASSLDMGQGIYEQYFGPGTRLTVT.

V usage is TRBV7-9 and J usage is TRBJ2-5, with D perhaps matching TRBD1 (6 bases). CDR1 and CDR2 (germline): SEHNR, FQNEAQ (reference sequence). The length of the CDR3 is 15 residues. V was clipped by 3 bases and J by 3 bases, with 14 bases between them. CDR3 in DNA: TGTGCCAGCAGCTTCGTGGGGGCAGGAGAAGAGACCCAGTACTTC. Protein product: CASSFVGAGEETQYF.

J is TRBJ1-4 and V is TRBV4-3; TRBD1 agrees at 8 bases. V shed 3 bases and J 9 bases; nucleotides not matched to a gene: 3. The germline CDR1 and CDR2 sequences are LGHNA and YSLEER. CDR3 size: 13 residues. In DNA, the CDR3 is TGCGCCAGCAGCCACGGGGACAGGAAAAAACTGTTTTTT. Its protein is CASSHGDRKKLFF.

The rearrangement joins TRBV19 to TRBJ2-7; D perhaps matches TRBD1 (5 bases). The CDR3 has 15 residues. Looked up from germline, CDR1 is LNHDA and CDR2 is SQIVND (reference sequence). Between the trimmed V and J ends, which lost 2 bases and 2 bases, there was a span of 13 bases. Written as DNA, the CDR3 is TGTGCCAGTAGTATAAGGCAGGGAACGGCCTACGAGCAGTACTTC. This translates into CASSIRQGTAYEQYF.

This clone was counted between two and nine times. CDR3 protein: CASSLFESREQYF. Written as DNA, the CDR3 is TGTGCCAGCAGCTTATTTGAGTCCCGGGAGCAGTACTTC. The rearrangement uses TRBV7-2 and TRBJ2-7; D is ambiguous. Germline V gives CDR1 SGHTA, CDR2 FQGNSA. CDR3 length: 13 residues. Trimming left V 2 bases short and J 7 bases short, with 12 bases between. Drawing the rest from reference TRBV7-2 and TRBJ2-7, the complete variable domain is GAGVSQSPSNKVTEKGKDVELRCDPISGHTALYWYRQSLGQGLEFLIYFQGNSAPDKSGLPSDRFSAERTGGSVSTLTIQRTQQEDSAVYLCASSLFESREQYFGPGTRLTVT.

The chain links TRBV30 to TRBJ1-1, with 9 bases identical to TRBD1. CDR3 length: 13 residues. Per germline, CDR1 GTSNPN and CDR2 SVGIG (reference sequence). Trimming removed 3 bases from V and 5 bases from J; junction bases left unmatched: 4. The CDR3 region has the DNA TGTGCCTGGAGAGACAGGGGGGGAACTGAAGCTTTCTTT. Protein sequence: CAWRDRGGTEAFF.

The chain joins TRBV2 to TRBJ2-1; tentative D call: TRBD1 (6 bases). The CDR3 has 14 amino acids. In germline, CDR1 is SNHLY, CDR2 FYNNEI. V gave up 2 bases and J gave up 9 bases, with 14 bases separating them. The CDR3 coding sequence is TGTGCCAGCAGTGAAAGGTCGGACAGCAGTGAGCAGTTCTTC. The encoded protein is CASSERSDSSEQFF. The entire variable domain, with the rest obtained from reference TRBV2 and TRBJ2-1, is as follows: EPEVTQTPSHQVTQMGQEVILRCVPISNHLYFYWYRQILGQKVEFLVSFYNNEISEKSEIFDDQFSVERPDGSNFTLKIRSTKLEDSAMYFCASSERSDSSEQFFGPGTRLTVL.

The chain recombines TRBV5-1 with TRBJ2-7; D perhaps matches TRBD1 (5 bases). The CDR3 totals 14 residues. Trimming left V 7 bases short and J 5 bases short, with 19 bases between. The germline V gene has CDR1 SGHRS and CDR2 YFSETQ. As DNA, the CDR3 is TGCGCCAGCGCAAGGGGATTTAATACGGACGAGCAGTACTTC. Translation gives CASARGFNTDEQYF. Full variable domain (missing parts from reference TRBV5-1 and TRBJ2-7): KAGVTQTPRYLIKTRGQQVTLSCSPISGHRSVSWYQQTPGQGLQFLFEYFSETQRNKGNFPGRFSGRQFSNSRSEMNVSTLELGDSALYLCASARGFNTDEQYFGPGTRLTVT.

The chain carries TRBV5-4 and TRBJ2-3; 13 nucleotides match TRBD2. V was pared by 4 bases and J by 1 base, with 3 bases of the junction left unmatched. Germline V gene sequence: CDR1 SGHNT, CDR2 YYREEE (reference sequence). CDR3 length: 16 amino acids. The CDR3 DNA follows: TGTGCCAGCAGCAGAGGACTAGCGGGAGGCACAGATACGCAGTATTTT. Its protein product is CASSRGLAGGTDTQYF. Full variable domain (remainder filled in from reference TRBV5-4 and TRBJ2-3): ETGVTQSPTHLIKTRGQQVTLRCSSQSGHNTVSWYQQALGQGPQFIFQYYREEENGRGNFPPRFSGLQFPNYSSELNVNALELDDSALYLCASSRGLAGGTDTQYFGPGTRLTVL.

The rearrangement links TRBV27 to TRBJ2-7, with 10 bases lining up with TRBD2. Unmatched junction bases numbered 9, after V lost 5 bases and J lost 2 bases. Germline CDR1 reads MNHEY; CDR2 reads SMNVEV (reference sequence). This CDR3 has 16 residues. CDR3 bases: TGTGCCAGCAGTCCCCAACTAGCGGGAAGACCCTACGAGCAGTACTTC. Protein sequence: CASSPQLAGRPYEQYF.

V gene TRBV5-4 combines with J gene TRBJ1-1; 9 bases match TRBD1. This CDR3 is 15 amino acids long. V was clipped by 0 bases and J by 1 base; unmatched bases: 1. Germline V gives CDR1 SGHNT, CDR2 YYREEE (reference sequence). The CDR3 coding sequence is TGTGCCAGCAGCTTGGTGGGACAGGGGAACACTGAAGCTTTCTTT. Amino acid sequence: CASSLVGQGNTEAFF.

The genes are TRBV6-6 and TRBJ1-5; 7 bases line up with TRBD1. The CDR3 runs to 16 residues. CDR1 and CDR2 (germline): MNHNY, SVGAGI (reference sequence). Trimming at V came to 0 bases and at J to 5 bases, leaving 7 bases not matched to a gene. The CDR3 is CASSYSSRGGHQPQHF. CDR3 in DNA: TGTGCCAGCAGTTACTCGTCCAGAGGGGGCCATCAGCCCCAGCATTTT.

The rearrangement links TRBV2 to TRBJ2-6; 7 bases align to TRBD1. V gave up 4 bases and J gave up 3 bases; unmatched junction bases: 6. Germline lookup yields CDR1 SNHLY and CDR2 FYNNEI. This CDR3 comprises 16 residues. CDR3 region: CASSADRVFGANVLTF. DNA for the CDR3: TGTGCCAGCAGTGCAGACAGGGTCTTTGGGGCCAACGTCCTGACTTTC.

The V gene is TRBV25-1, the J gene TRBJ1-5; 7 nucleotides agree with TRBD1. Germline CDR1 and CDR2: MGHDK and SYGVNS. V lost 4 bases to trimming and J lost 5 bases; unmatched junction nucleotides: 2. The CDR3 runs to 13 residues. This chain's CDR3 is CASSGQGYQPQHF. DNA of the CDR3: TGTGCCAGCAGTGGACAGGGCTATCAGCCCCAGCATTTT.

J is TRBJ1-1 and V is TRBV25-1; tentative D call: TRBD1 (5 bases). The CDR3 is 14 residues long. CDR1 is MGHDK, CDR2 SYGVNS, per germline. Deletions cut 2 bases from V and 7 bases from J, with 14 bases between. The CDR3 DNA sequence: TGTGCCAGCAGTGAAGGTGGGGCCGAAAGTGAAGCTTTCTTT. It yields the protein CASSEGGAESEAFF.

The V call is TRBV29-1, the J call TRBJ2-2, with 8 bases matching TRBD2. V was pared by 7 bases and J by 0 bases, with 13 bases of the junction left unmatched. The CDR3 runs to 17 residues. In germline, CDR1 is SQVTM, CDR2 ANQGSEA. The CDR3: CSASRGGGNANTGELFF. The CDR3 DNA reads TGCAGCGCCTCACGGGGGGGAGGCAACGCGAACACCGGGGAGCTGTTTTTT.

The chain carries TRBV10-3 and TRBJ1-2; 7 bases map to TRBD1. Germline CDR1 is ENHRY and CDR2 is SYGVKD. The CDR3 length is 14 residues. Trimming removed 1 base from V and 8 bases from J; junction bases left unmatched: 7. The DNA for the CDR3 is TGTGCCATCAGTGAGTTTCCGACAGGGCAAGGCTACACCTTC. This codes for CAISEFPTGQGYTF.

The chain combines TRBV2 with TRBJ2-7; 8 bases map to TRBD2. Trimming removed 5 bases from V and 4 bases from J; junction bases left unmatched: 7. The V gene's germline CDR1 is SNHLY and CDR2 FYNNEI. The CDR3 runs 14 residues. The CDR3 spells CASSTSGKGYEQYF. CDR3 DNA sequence: TGTGCCAGCAGTACTAGCGGAAAGGGTTACGAGCAGTACTTC.

The CDR3 spells CASSIASGGTDTQYF. CDR3 bases: TGTGCCAGTAGTATAGCTAGCGGGGGGACAGATACGCAGTATTTT. The chain carries TRBV19 and TRBJ2-3, with TRBD2 matching 11 bases. CDR1 is LNHDA and CDR2 is SQIVND in the germline V gene (reference sequence). This CDR3 region has 15 residues. The J segment lost 3 bases and the V segment lost 1 base, leaving 0 bases of the junction unmatched.

V is TRBV19 and J is TRBJ2-4, with D maybe TRBD2 (5 bases). The CDR3 is 14 amino acids. CDR1 LNHDA and CDR2 SQIVND come from the germline V gene (reference sequence). V shed 2 bases and J shed 2 bases, with 7 bases lying between them. CDR3 residues: CASSIQRTKNIQYF. The CDR3 nucleotides are TGTGCCAGTAGTATACAGCGGACCAAAAACATTCAGTACTTC.

The chain joins TRBV7-8 to TRBJ2-5, with 13 bases matching TRBD2. Looked up from germline, CDR1 is SGHVS and CDR2 is FQNEAQ. The CDR3 runs to 17 residues. The ends lost 2 bases at V and 5 bases at J; junction bases unmatched: 8. Here the CDR3 reads CASSLSGVTSGGETQYF. CDR3 DNA sequence: TGTGCCAGCAGCTTATCTGGGGTGACTAGCGGGGGGGAGACCCAGTACTTC.

The V call is TRBV7-9, the J call TRBJ1-5; 8 nucleotides match TRBD1. V lost 4 bases to trimming and J lost 7 bases; unmatched junction nucleotides: 6. Germline loops: CDR1 SEHNR, CDR2 FQNEAQ (reference sequence). CDR3 length equals 14 residues. The CDR3 sequence is CASSSGTGWQPQHF. The DNA for the CDR3 is TGTGCCAGCAGCTCCGGGACAGGTTGGCAGCCCCAGCATTTT.

The genes are TRBV29-1 and TRBJ2-3, with D hard to call. CDR3 size: 13 residues. Per germline, CDR1 SQVTM and CDR2 ANQGSEA. The germline V and J ends were trimmed by 1 base and 4 bases, with 9 bases remaining between them. DNA of the CDR3: TGCAGCGTTGAAGGCGGATTTTCAGATACGCAGTATTTT. It is translated as CSVEGGFSDTQYF.

The chain combines TRBV4-2 with TRBJ2-6; 9 nucleotides agree with TRBD2. This CDR3 contains 18 residues. V was pared by 0 bases and J by 3 bases, with 6 bases of the junction left unmatched. The V gene's germline CDR1 is LGHNA and CDR2 YNFKEQ. The CDR3 here is CASSQDRGGRVGANVLTF. The CDR3 DNA reads as TGTGCCAGCAGCCAAGATCGGGGCGGGAGGGTTGGGGCCAACGTCCTGACTTTC.